These 20 T cell receptor beta chains came from one sample sequenced in a study. MiXCR, run by TCRdb on the 5' RACE reads, gives a single entry per CDR3 protein. Of about 1,700 distinct CDR3 sequences listed, approximately 8% are singletons. The specimen sequenced was central memory T cells from blood PBMCs. Subset noted: central memory CD4+ T cells. The receptors come from a female donor with HIV.

By share, this clonotype ranks as medium-sized. V usage is TRBV4-3 and J usage is TRBJ2-3; D possibly matches TRBD1 or TRBD2 (5 bases each). Trimming took off 4 bases at V and 0 bases at J, with 8 bases between the two ends. CDR1 and CDR2 (germline): LGHNA, YSLEER. The CDR3 length is 14 residues. The CDR3 DNA reads as TGCGCCAGCAGCCTAAGGGACAGCACAGATACGCAGTATTTT. Translating gives CASSLRDSTDTQYF.

This clonotype was seen only a few times. The chain links TRBV7-2 to TRBJ2-1; D is undetermined. This CDR3 is 13 amino acids long. The germline gives CDR1 SGHTA, CDR2 FQGNSA. Trimming cost V 5 bases and J 8 bases, with 13 bases left between them. CDR3 protein: CASSPPVGHEQFF. The CDR3 DNA reads as TGTGCCAGCAGCCCCCCGGTTGGCCATGAGCAGTTCTTC.

The genes are TRBV3-1 and TRBJ1-1; no clear D gene. Germline loops: CDR1 LGHDT, CDR2 YNNKEL (reference sequence). The length of the CDR3 is 11 residues. Trimming took 4 bases from V and 6 from J, leaving 6 bases between them. As DNA, the CDR3 is TGTGCCAGCAGCCGTGGGGCTGAAGCTTTCTTT. Residues: CASSRGAEAFF.

This clonotype turned up a few times. The chain recombines TRBV10-3 with TRBJ2-7; 10 bases fit TRBD1. The CDR3 covers 13 residues. V lost 10 bases to trimming and J lost 6 bases; unmatched junction nucleotides: 9. Germline CDR1 reads ENHRY; CDR2 reads SYGVKD. The CDR3 loop is CATEPGQGFEQYV. DNA for the CDR3: TGTGCCACCGAACCGGGACAGGGGTTCGAGCAGTACGTC.

By sample fraction, this clonotype is medium-sized (0.01 to 0.1%). The chain has TRBV7-8 and TRBJ2-5; the D gene is possibly TRBD2 (5 bases). CDR1 SGHVS and CDR2 FQNEAQ come from the germline V gene. This CDR3 comprises 15 residues. V was shortened by 3 bases and J by 4 bases, with 15 bases between the two germline ends. This CDR3 is CASSFSTVGGETQYF. The DNA for the CDR3 is TGTGCCAGCAGCTTCAGTACAGTCGGAGGAGAGACCCAGTACTTC.

By frequency in the sample, this clonotype is medium-sized. V usage is TRBV2 and J usage is TRBJ1-2; D is uncertain. Trimming took 6 bases from V and 8 from J, leaving 10 bases between them. The CDR3 runs 11 residues. The germline gives CDR1 SNHLY, CDR2 FYNNEI. For the CDR3, the DNA is TGTGCCAGCAGCGTTAGCCGGGGCTACACCTTC. Translating it yields CASSVSRGYTF.

This clonotype is large (0.1 to 1%) by share. V and J are TRBV30 and TRBJ1-1, with 7 bases lining up with TRBD1. CDR3 size: 14 residues. V trimming: 0 bases; J trimming: 4 bases; junction bases outside the gene matches: 5. Germline values: CDR1 GTSNPN, CDR2 SVGIG (reference sequence). The CDR3 here is CAWSVDRAGTEAFF. The DNA for the CDR3 is TGTGCCTGGAGTGTAGACAGGGCGGGCACTGAAGCTTTCTTT.

A note on this clonotype: This could be a read error, since a much larger clone is one nucleotide away. CDR3 loop: CVSSLQSSGNTIYF. The CDR3 DNA reads TGTGTCAGCAGTCTCCAGAGCTCTGGAAACACCATATATTTT. This chain uses TRBV7-6 with TRBJ1-3; D remains unclear. CDR1 SGHVS and CDR2 FNYEAQ come from the germline V gene. CDR3 length equals 14 residues.

This clonotype was observed a few times. The genes are TRBV2 and TRBJ1-2, with D unresolved. V lost 6 bases and J 4 bases, leaving 9 bases between the germline ends. Germline V gives CDR1 SNHLY, CDR2 FYNNEI. The CDR3 has 12 residues. The CDR3 DNA reads as TGTGCCAGCAGGAATGACGGCTATGGCTACACCTTC. Translating gives CASRNDGYGYTF.

This clonotype was observed a handful of times. The chain recombines TRBV5-6 with TRBJ2-7; 11 nucleotides agree with TRBD2. J lost 1 base, V lost 2 bases, and 2 bases had no gene match. Germline values: CDR1 SGHDT, CDR2 YYEEEE. This CDR3 spans 15 amino acids. The DNA of the CDR3 is TGTGCCAGCAGCTTACTAGCGGGGGAGTCCTACGAGCAGTACGTC. It translates to CASSLLAGESYEQYV.

This clonotype is deemed medium-sized. This rearrangement joins TRBV7-2 to TRBJ2-1; no definite D call. CDR1 SGHTA and CDR2 FQGNSA come from the germline V gene. CDR3 size: 14 residues. V was clipped by 5 bases and J by 4 bases, with 12 bases between them. CDR3 in DNA: TGTGCCAGCAGCCCAGGATGGTTGTACAATGAGCAGTTCTTC. Translated, it gives CASSPGWLYNEQFF.

This clonotype is medium-sized by share. CDR3 amino acids: CSAGTGMNTEAFF. In DNA form, the CDR3 reads TGCAGCGCTGGGACAGGCATGAACACTGAAGCTTTCTTT. The chain uses TRBV29-1 and TRBJ1-1, with 8 bases aligning to TRBD1. This CDR3 is built from 13 residues. The germline gives CDR1 SQVTM, CDR2 ANQGSEA. V lost 7 bases and J lost 0; bases outside the gene matches: 4.

This chain joins TRBV27 and TRBJ1-4, with 7 bases fitting TRBD1. Germline CDR1 and CDR2: MNHEY and SMNVEV (reference sequence). This CDR3 has 14 residues. Trimming removed 4 bases from V and 4 bases from J; junction bases left unmatched: 3. The CDR3 region has the DNA TGTGCCAGCAGTTCGGGACAGTTTAATGAAAAACTGTTTTTT. Encoded protein: CASSSGQFNEKLFF. Full variable domain (remainder filled in from reference TRBV27 and TRBJ1-4): EAQVTQNPRYLITVTGKKLTVTCSQNMNHEYMSWYRQDPGLGLRQIYYSMNVEVTDKGDVPEGYKVSRKEKRNFPLILESPSPNQTSLYFCASSSGQFNEKLFFGSGTQLSVL.

This clonotype was counted a few times. V is TRBV15 and J is TRBJ1-1; 7 bases are shared with TRBD1. CDR1 LNHNV and CDR2 YYDKDF come from the germline V gene (reference sequence). The J segment lost 8 bases and the V segment lost 0 bases, leaving 3 bases of the junction unmatched. The CDR3 is made up of 13 amino acids. The CDR3 here is CATSRERGGEAFF. CDR3 bases: TGTGCCACCAGCAGAGAGCGAGGGGGCGAAGCTTTCTTT. The entire variable domain, with the rest obtained from reference TRBV15 and TRBJ1-1, is as follows: DAMVIQNPRYQVTQFGKPVTLSCSQTLNHNVMYWYQQKSSQAPKLLFHYYDKDFNNEADTPDNFQSRRPNTSFCFLDIRSPGLGDTAMYLCATSRERGGEAFFGQGTRLTVV.

This clonotype turned up a few times. The rearrangement uses TRBV10-1 and TRBJ1-1; 7 bases align to TRBD1. The trim removed 3 bases at V and 1 base at J, leaving 5 bases unmatched. Germline CDR1 WNHNN, CDR2 SYGVQD (reference sequence). The CDR3 has 15 residues. This CDR3 is CASSDGGTANTEAFF. The CDR3 coding sequence is TGCGCCAGCAGTGACGGAGGGACAGCGAACACTGAAGCTTTCTTT.

This clonotype ranks as large. The J gene is TRBJ1-2, the V gene TRBV7-2; tentatively, D is TRBD1 (5 bases). Trimming pared 0 bases from V and 7 bases from J, leaving 21 bases between. CDR1 SGHTA and CDR2 FQGNSA come from the germline V gene. This CDR3 has 17 amino acids. The chain's CDR3 is CASSLARSGREGVGYTF. In DNA form, the CDR3 reads TGTGCCAGCAGCTTAGCGCGGTCAGGGAGGGAGGGAGTTGGCTACACCTTC.

This clonotype has only a few counts. The V and J genes are TRBV7-9 and TRBJ1-4; D unclear. This CDR3 spans 14 amino acids. Germline V gene sequence: CDR1 SEHNR, CDR2 FQNEAQ (reference sequence). V was trimmed by 3 bases and J by 8 bases, leaving 13 bases between them. The CDR3 DNA reads TGTGCCAGCAGCTTCTTGAGGGCGGGAGAAAAACTGTTTTTT. The encoded protein is CASSFLRAGEKLFF.

By share, this clonotype counts as hyperexpanded. Here the CDR3 reads CAIKKERTAMNTEAFF. The DNA of the CDR3 is TGTGCCATCAAAAAGGAAAGGACAGCGATGAACACTGAAGCTTTCTTT. The J gene is TRBJ1-1, the V gene TRBV10-3; possible D gene TRBD1, 6 bases. Trimming stripped 7 bases from V and 0 bases from J, with 18 bases between. CDR1 and CDR2 (germline): ENHRY, SYGVKD. The CDR3 covers 16 residues.

The chain combines TRBV6-1 with TRBJ1-1; D unclear. The V end lost 8 bases, the J end lost 0 bases, and 13 bases lay between the germline ends. Germline assignment: CDR1 MNHNS and CDR2 SASEGT. The CDR3 length is 14 residues. The CDR3 nucleotides are TGTGCCAGCTCCCGTCGCCAGTTGAACACTGAAGCTTTCTTT. Its translation is CASSRRQLNTEAFF.

This clonotype is categorized as medium-sized. The chain employs TRBV10-3 and TRBJ2-1, with 9 bases that match TRBD1. Germline-derived CDR1 and CDR2 are ENHRY and SYGVKD. The CDR3 totals 14 residues. V was clipped by 3 bases and J by 4 bases; unmatched bases: 1. In nucleotides, the CDR3 is TGTGCCATCAGTGATGGGACAGGGTACAATGAGCAGTTCTTC. Translated: CAISDGTGYNEQFF.